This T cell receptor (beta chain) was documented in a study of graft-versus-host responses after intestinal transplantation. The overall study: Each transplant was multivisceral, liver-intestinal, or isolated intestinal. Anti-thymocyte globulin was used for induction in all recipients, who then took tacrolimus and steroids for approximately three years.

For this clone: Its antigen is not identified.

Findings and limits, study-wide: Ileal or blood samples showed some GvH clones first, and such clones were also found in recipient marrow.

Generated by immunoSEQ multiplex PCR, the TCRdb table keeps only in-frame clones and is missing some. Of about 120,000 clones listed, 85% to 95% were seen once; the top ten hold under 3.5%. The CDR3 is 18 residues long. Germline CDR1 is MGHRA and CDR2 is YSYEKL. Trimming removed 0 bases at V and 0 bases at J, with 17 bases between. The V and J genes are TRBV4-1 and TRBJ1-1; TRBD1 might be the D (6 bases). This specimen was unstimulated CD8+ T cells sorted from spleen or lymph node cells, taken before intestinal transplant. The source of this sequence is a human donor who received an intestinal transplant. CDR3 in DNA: TGCGCCAGCAGCCAAGAAACACAGGGCGGTCACATGAACACTGAAGCTTTCTTT. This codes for CASSQETQGGHMNTEAFF.